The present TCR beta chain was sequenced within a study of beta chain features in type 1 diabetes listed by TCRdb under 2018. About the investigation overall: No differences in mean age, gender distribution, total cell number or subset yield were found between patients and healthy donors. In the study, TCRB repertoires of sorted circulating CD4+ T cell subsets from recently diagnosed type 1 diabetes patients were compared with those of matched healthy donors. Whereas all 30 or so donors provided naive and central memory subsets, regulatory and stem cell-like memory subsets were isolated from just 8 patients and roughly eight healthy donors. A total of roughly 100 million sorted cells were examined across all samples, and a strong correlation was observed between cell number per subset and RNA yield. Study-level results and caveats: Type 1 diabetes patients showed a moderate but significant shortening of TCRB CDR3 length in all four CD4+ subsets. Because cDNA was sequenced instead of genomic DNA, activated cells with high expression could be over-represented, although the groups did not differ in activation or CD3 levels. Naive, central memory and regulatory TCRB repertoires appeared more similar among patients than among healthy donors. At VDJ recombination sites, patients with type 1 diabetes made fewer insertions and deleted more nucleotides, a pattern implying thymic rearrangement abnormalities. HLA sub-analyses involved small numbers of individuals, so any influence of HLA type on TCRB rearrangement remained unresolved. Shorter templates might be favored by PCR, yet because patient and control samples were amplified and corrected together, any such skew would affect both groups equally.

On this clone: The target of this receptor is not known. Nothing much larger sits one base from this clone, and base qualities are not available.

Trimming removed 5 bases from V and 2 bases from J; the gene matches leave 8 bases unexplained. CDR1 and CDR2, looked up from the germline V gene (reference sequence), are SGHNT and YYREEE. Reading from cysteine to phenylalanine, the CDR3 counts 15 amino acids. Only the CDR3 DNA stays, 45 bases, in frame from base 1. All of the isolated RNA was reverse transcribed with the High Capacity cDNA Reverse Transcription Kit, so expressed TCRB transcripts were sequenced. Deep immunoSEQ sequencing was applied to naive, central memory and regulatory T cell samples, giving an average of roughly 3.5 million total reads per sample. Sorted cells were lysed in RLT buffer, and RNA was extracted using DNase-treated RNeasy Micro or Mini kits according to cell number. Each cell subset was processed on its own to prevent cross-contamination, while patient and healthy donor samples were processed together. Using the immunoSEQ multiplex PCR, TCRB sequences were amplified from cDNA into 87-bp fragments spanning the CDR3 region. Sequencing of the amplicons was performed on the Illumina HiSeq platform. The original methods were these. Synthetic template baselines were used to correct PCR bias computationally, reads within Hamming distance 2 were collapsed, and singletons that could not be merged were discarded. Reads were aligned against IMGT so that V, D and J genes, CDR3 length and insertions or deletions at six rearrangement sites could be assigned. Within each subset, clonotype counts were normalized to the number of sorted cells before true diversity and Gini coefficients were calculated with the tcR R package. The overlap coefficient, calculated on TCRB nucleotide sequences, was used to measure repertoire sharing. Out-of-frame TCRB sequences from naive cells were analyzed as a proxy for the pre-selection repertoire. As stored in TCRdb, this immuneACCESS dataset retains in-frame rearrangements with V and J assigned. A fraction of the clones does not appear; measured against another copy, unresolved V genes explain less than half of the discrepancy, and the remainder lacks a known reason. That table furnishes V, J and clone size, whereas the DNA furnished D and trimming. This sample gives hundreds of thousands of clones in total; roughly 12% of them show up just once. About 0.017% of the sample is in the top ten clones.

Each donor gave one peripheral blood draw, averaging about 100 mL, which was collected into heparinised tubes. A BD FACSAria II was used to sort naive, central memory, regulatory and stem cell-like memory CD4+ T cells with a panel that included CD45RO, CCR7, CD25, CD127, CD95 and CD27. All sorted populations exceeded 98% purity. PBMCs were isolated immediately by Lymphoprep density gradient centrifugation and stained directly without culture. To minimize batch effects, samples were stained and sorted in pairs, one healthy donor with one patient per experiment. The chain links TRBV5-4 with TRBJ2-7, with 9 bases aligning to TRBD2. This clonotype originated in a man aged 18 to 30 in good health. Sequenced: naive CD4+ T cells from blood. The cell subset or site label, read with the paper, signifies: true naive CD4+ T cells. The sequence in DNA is TGTGCCAGCAGACCTTCTAGCGGGGATACCTACGAGCAGTACTTC. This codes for CASRPSSGDTYEQYF.